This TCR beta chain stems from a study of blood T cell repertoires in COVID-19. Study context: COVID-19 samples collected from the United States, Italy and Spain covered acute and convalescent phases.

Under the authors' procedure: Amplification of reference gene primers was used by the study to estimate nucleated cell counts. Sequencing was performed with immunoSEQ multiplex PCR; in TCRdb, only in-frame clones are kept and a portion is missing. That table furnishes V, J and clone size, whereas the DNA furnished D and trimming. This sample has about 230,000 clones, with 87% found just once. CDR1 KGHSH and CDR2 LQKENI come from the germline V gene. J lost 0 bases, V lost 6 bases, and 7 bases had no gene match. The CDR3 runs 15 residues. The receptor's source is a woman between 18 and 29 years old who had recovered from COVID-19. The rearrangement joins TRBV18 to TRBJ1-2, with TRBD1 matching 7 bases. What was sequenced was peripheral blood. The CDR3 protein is CASSPGTDTNYGYTF. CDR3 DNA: TGTGCCAGCTCCCCCGGGACAGACACTAACTATGGCTACACCTTC.